This is a list of T cell receptor beta chains from one sample in a study of blood T cell repertoires in COVID-19. Profiled with immunoSEQ multiplex PCR; TCRdb holds only in-frame clones, not every one. Of 150,000 to 200,000 clones listed, nearly 85% are singletons. What was sequenced was peripheral blood. The receptors derive from a woman younger than 45 with acute or convalescent COVID-19. CDR3s include the opening cysteine and the closing phenylalanine or tryptophan. The D gene is left open where the match is weak. The size entry is marked missing in some rows and otherwise reads once, few, many or a size class.

CDR3 protein	D gene	clone size	J gene	V gene	CDR3 length
CATQAQGHTNTDTQYF	-	-	TRBJ2-3	TRBV10-3	16
CASSVGWLNSPLHF	-	once	TRBJ1-6	TRBV9	14
CAWSRDSGSGNTIYF	TRBD1	few	TRBJ1-3	TRBV30	15
CASSRDLDSEETQYF	-	few	TRBJ2-5	TRBV18	15
CASSSSGTGPYEQYF	TRBD1	few	TRBJ2-7	TRBV6-1	15
CASSPGQGRTGELFF	TRBD1	-	TRBJ2-2	TRBV18	15
CATSTSGDRLYEQYF	TRBD2	-	TRBJ2-7	TRBV19	15
CASSLSGTGGGGDEKLFF	TRBD1	-	TRBJ1-4	TRBV28	18
CATSRDLASDTQYF	-	-	TRBJ2-3	TRBV15	14
CASSPGQSNTEAFF	-	-	TRBJ1-1	TRBV18	14
CASSLDTGIMNTEAFF	-	-	TRBJ1-1	TRBV5-1	16
CASSSLGGQGGSPLHF	TRBD1	-	TRBJ1-6	TRBV4-3	16
CASSQIQGTFHTEAFF	-	-	TRBJ1-1	TRBV28	16
CASRLLYEQYF	-	-	TRBJ2-7	TRBV27	11
CASSIETGGIRDEQYF	TRBD1	-	TRBJ2-7	TRBV19	16
CASSLASTAGANVLTF	-	-	TRBJ2-6	TRBV7-2	16
CASSLRGGRVGRLTSEQYF	-	-	TRBJ2-7	TRBV5-1	19
CATIDREHNSPLHF	TRBD1	-	TRBJ1-6	TRBV15	14
CASSSGSSYEQYF	TRBD2	-	TRBJ2-7	TRBV2	13
CASGGTSGTDTQYF	TRBD2	-	TRBJ2-3	TRBV2	14
CASSLGGGGRYGYTF	-	-	TRBJ1-2	TRBV13	15
CASSLGTGRTEAFF	TRBD1	-	TRBJ1-1	TRBV5-8	14
CASSILHQGLGEAFF	-	-	TRBJ1-1	TRBV19	15
CATSDQNSGGAYNEQFF	TRBD2	-	TRBJ2-1	TRBV24-1	17
CASSTSGTTSGKLFF	-	-	TRBJ1-4	TRBV6-5	15
CASSSTLPGTSGRIGYNEQFF	TRBD2	-	TRBJ2-1	TRBV5-1	21
CAWRQYQETQYF	-	few	TRBJ2-5	TRBV30	12
CASSLIGTGKSGELFF	TRBD1	-	TRBJ2-2	TRBV3-1/TRBV3-2	16
CASSLELAGGSTADTQYF	TRBD2	-	TRBJ2-3	TRBV5-6	18
CASSLIQGELYEQYF	TRBD1	-	TRBJ2-7	TRBV27	15
CASRSTGENYGYTF	TRBD1	-	TRBJ1-2	TRBV19	14
CASSRLASNEQFF	TRBD2	-	TRBJ2-1	TRBV3-1/TRBV3-2	13
CASSLQSRINQPQHF	-	-	TRBJ1-5	TRBV27	15
CASSLSSGSTYEQYF	TRBD2	-	TRBJ2-7	TRBV7-8	15
CATSRDLLGGDQPQHF	-	-	TRBJ1-5	TRBV15	16
CASSLPGAGNTIYF	-	-	TRBJ1-3	TRBV11-2	14
CASSPDRGYEQYF	TRBD1	-	TRBJ2-7	TRBV7-9	13
CASTPLGQTDQPQHF	-	-	TRBJ1-5	TRBV19	15
CASSDRLGAFF	-	once	TRBJ1-1	TRBV27	11
CASSPQTWTAPGEQYF	-	many	TRBJ2-7	TRBV18	16
CASSQSGVLKTQYF	TRBD2	-	TRBJ2-5	TRBV7-9	14
CSADPGAGGEQYF	-	-	TRBJ2-7	TRBV29-1	13
CASSASVGTDTQYF	-	-	TRBJ2-3	TRBV9	14
CASSYGARGYGYTF	-	once	TRBJ1-2	TRBV6-2/TRBV6-3	14
CASSFGTPDHEQYF	-	-	TRBJ2-7	TRBV5-6	14
CASSGQASYEQYF	TRBD1	-	TRBJ2-7	TRBV6-6	13
CASRVITGQRSEAFF	-	-	TRBJ1-1	TRBV5-5	15
CASGGDPYGYTF	-	-	TRBJ1-2	TRBV9	12